The sequence of this TCR beta chain was determined in a study of response to subunit inactivated influenza vaccine. Study conclusions and caveats: It was the authors' suggestion that each seasonal influenza vaccination recruits few new T cells.

TCRdb used MiXCR to reprocess the RT-PCR reads, holding one entry per CDR3 protein. The repertoire holds 860,000 or so distinct CDR3 sequences, with over 20% as singletons. The table lists this clonotype with a few counts. Its antigen is unknown. V lost 11 bases, J lost 1 base, and 2 bases stayed unmatched. Looked up from germline, CDR1 is ENHRY and CDR2 is SYGVKD. The CDR3 spans 12 residues. This chain uses TRBV10-3 with TRBJ2-3, with 8 bases fitting TRBD1. The sequence derives from a man over 45 who received an inactivated influenza vaccine. The source material was PBMCs from blood, sampled less than 6 days after vaccination. The CDR3 here is CAHRGGTDTQYF. CDR3 DNA: TGTGCCCACAGGGGGGGCACAGATACGCAGTATTTT.